The 3 T cell receptor beta chains reported below all come from one sample, sequenced in a study of blood T cells in healthy people across ages. A second PCR of about 6 to 12 cycles used a sample-barcoded 5' primer and a J-beta primer mix. TCRdb ran MiXCR on the 5' RACE reads and lists one entry per CDR3 protein. The data contain hundreds of thousands of distinct CDR3 sequences, 48% of them singletons. Sequencing was performed on blood. The receptors were sampled from a man aged 25-45 years in good health.

CDR3 nucleotide sequence: TGCAGTGCTAGAGATCAGAGGCTAGCGGGGGGCGATAGCACAGATACGCAGTATTTT. Translation: CSARDQRLAGGDSTDTQYF. V is TRBV20-1 and J is TRBJ2-3; 11 positions match TRBD2. The V and J ends lost 0 bases and 0 bases, in that order; junction bases with no gene match: 11. Germline V gene sequence: CDR1 DFQATT, CDR2 SNEGSKA (reference sequence). The CDR3 is 19 amino acids.

The rearrangement joins TRBV9 to TRBJ2-3, with a tentative D call TRBD2 (5 bases). Per germline, CDR1 SGDLS and CDR2 YYNGEE. The V and J ends lost 0 bases and 4 bases respectively, with 9 bases between them. This CDR3 contains 14 residues. CDR3 sequence: CASSVDLLADTQYF. The CDR3 nucleotides read TGTGCCAGCAGCGTAGATTTACTAGCAGATACGCAGTATTTT.

The J gene is TRBJ1-2, the V gene TRBV7-9; 11 positions match TRBD1. The CDR3 sequence is 16 residues long. Trimming cost V 4 bases and J 3 bases; bases outside gene matches: 7. Looked up from germline, CDR1 is SEHNR and CDR2 is FQNEAQ (reference sequence). The CDR3 coding sequence is TGTGCCAGCAGCTCCCGCCGGACAGGGGGCGACTATGGCTACACCTTC. It encodes CASSSRRTGGDYGYTF. Full variable domain (remainder filled in from reference TRBV7-9 and TRBJ1-2): DTGVSQNPRHKITKRGQNVTFRCDPISEHNRLYWYRQTLGQGPEFLTYFQNEAQLEKSRLLSDRFSAERPKGSFSTLEIQRTEQGDSAMYLCASSSRRTGGDYGYTFGSGTRLTVV.